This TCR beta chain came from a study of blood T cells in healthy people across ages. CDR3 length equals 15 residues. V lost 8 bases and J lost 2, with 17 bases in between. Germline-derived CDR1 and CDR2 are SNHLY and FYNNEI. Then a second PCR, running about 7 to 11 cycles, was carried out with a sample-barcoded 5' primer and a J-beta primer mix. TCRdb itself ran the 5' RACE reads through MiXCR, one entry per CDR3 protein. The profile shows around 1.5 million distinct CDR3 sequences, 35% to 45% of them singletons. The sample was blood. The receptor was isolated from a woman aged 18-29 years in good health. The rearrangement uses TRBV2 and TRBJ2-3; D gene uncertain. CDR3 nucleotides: TGTGCCAGCCTGCCGCGCCGGCTTTACACAGATACGCAGTATTTT. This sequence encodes CASLPRRLYTDTQYF.